A selection of T cell receptor beta chains follows, all from one sample in a study of blood T cell repertoires in COVID-19. The table came from immunoSEQ multiplex PCR; TCRdb's copy has only in-frame clones and leaves some out. The table has approximately 69,000 clones, around 90% seen once; the top ten hold roughly 28%. Specimen: peripheral blood. The receptors originated from a man in his fifties or sixties with acute or convalescent COVID-19. Both conserved end residues are part of each CDR3. The D gene is left open where the match is weak. Some rows have no size entry. The others give once, few or many, or a class for an expanded clone.

len	d_gene	v_gene	abundance	j_gene	CDR3aa	CDR3nt
15	TRBD1	TRBV12-5	once	TRBJ2-7	CASGPGQGAGDEQYF	TGTGCTAGTGGTCCTGGACAGGGGGCAGGGGACGAGCAGTACTTC
16	.	TRBV24-1	.	TRBJ2-1	CATSDSDITSYNEQFF	TGTGCCACCAGTGACTCGGACATTACGAGCTACAATGAGCAGTTCTTC
13	.	TRBV30	.	TRBJ1-5	CAWSVRGNQPQHF	TGTGCCTGGAGTGTACGGGGTAATCAGCCCCAGCATTTT
15	.	TRBV4-1	.	TRBJ1-6	CASSHWAEFNSPLHF	TGCGCCAGCAGCCACTGGGCCGAGTTTAATTCACCCCTCCACTTT
19	TRBD1	TRBV24-1	.	TRBJ1-2	CATSDRNPGQKGANYGYTF	TGTGCCACCAGTGACCGTAATCCGGGACAGAAAGGAGCAAACTATGGCTACACCTTC
15	.	TRBV7-7	.	TRBJ2-3	CASSLGSASTDTQYF	TGTGCCAGCAGCTTAGGGTCAGCGAGCACAGATACGCAGTATTTT
13	.	TRBV11-2	.	TRBJ1-1	CASSVDRNTEAFF	TGTGCCAGCAGCGTTGACAGGAACACTGAAGCTTTCTTT
16	TRBD1	TRBV9	few	TRBJ1-2	CASSETGTGSDYGYTF	TGTGCCAGCAGCGAAACCGGGACAGGGTCCGACTATGGCTACACCTTC
14	TRBD1	TRBV10-1	.	TRBJ2-1	CASSPGTANNEQFF	TGCGCCAGCAGCCCCGGGACAGCAAACAATGAGCAGTTCTTC
13	.	TRBV12-3/TRBV12-4	.	TRBJ2-5	CASSYRLQETQYF	TGTGCCAGCAGCTACAGACTACAAGAGACCCAGTACTTC
17	.	TRBV6-2/TRBV6-3	.	TRBJ2-7	CASSYTPGQRSYYEQYF	TGTGCCAGCAGTTACACGCCAGGGCAGAGGTCGTACTACGAGCAGTACTTC
15	.	TRBV23-1	.	TRBJ1-3	CASNRTPSSGNTIYF	TGCGCCAGCAACCGGACACCGAGCTCTGGAAACACCATATATTTT
16	.	TRBV3-1/TRBV3-2	.	TRBJ1-5	CASSQGLGTHNQPQHF	TGTGCCAGCAGCCAAGGTTTAGGGACACACAATCAGCCCCAGCATTTT
16	.	TRBV21-1	.	TRBJ2-7	CASSTGRQGTSYEQYF	TGTGCCAGCAGCACAGGTAGACAGGGGACCTCCTACGAGCAGTACTTC
15	TRBD2	TRBV19	.	TRBJ2-3	CASSIGPRGLNTQYF	TGTGCCAGTAGTATCGGTCCGCGGGGGTTGAATACGCAGTATTTT
14	TRBD2	TRBV11-2	.	TRBJ2-3	CASTGLAGPDTQYF	TGTGCCAGCACCGGACTAGCTGGGCCAGATACGCAGTATTTT
15	.	TRBV7-6	.	TRBJ1-1	CASSLATGMNTEAFF	TGTGCCAGCAGCTTAGCCACAGGGATGAACACTGAAGCTTTCTTT
15	.	TRBV18	.	TRBJ2-1	CASSPGTSTYNEQFF	TGTGCCAGCTCACCGGGGACATCCACCTACAATGAGCAGTTCTTC
12	.	TRBV27	.	TRBJ2-7	CASSSGSYEQYF	TGTGCCAGCAGTTCAGGCTCCTACGAGCAGTACTTC
16	TRBD1	TRBV7-9	.	TRBJ2-1	CASSAYRGPGPNEQFF	TGTGCCAGCAGCGCATACAGGGGGCCGGGACCCAATGAGCAGTTCTTC
9	.	TRBV5-3	.	TRBJ2-7	CARSSFRYF	TGTGCCAGAAGCTCCTTTCGGTACTTC
13	TRBD1	TRBV5-4	.	TRBJ1-1	CASSRDRNTEAFF	TGTGCCAGCAGCAGGGACAGGAACACTGAAGCTTTCTTT
16	TRBD2	TRBV6-5	.	TRBJ2-3	CASSYGLAGGSDTQYF	TGTGCCAGCAGTTATGGGCTAGCGGGGGGTTCAGATACGCAGTATTTT
16	TRBD2	TRBV9	once	TRBJ2-3	CASSVESGGSTDTQYF	TGTGCCAGCAGCGTAGAGAGCGGGGGAAGCACAGATACGCAGTATTTT
13	.	TRBV12-3/TRBV12-4	.	TRBJ2-1	CASSWGLHNEQFF	TGTGCCAGCAGCTGGGGACTTCACAATGAGCAGTTCTTC
14	.	TRBV7-9	.	TRBJ1-6	CASSLRRENSPLHF	TGTGCCAGCAGCTTAAGGAGGGAGAATTCACCCCTCCACTTT
14	.	TRBV19	.	TRBJ2-1	CASNSGDSYNEQFF	TGTGCCAGTAACTCCGGGGATTCCTACAATGAGCAGTTCTTC
13	TRBD1	TRBV10-3	.	TRBJ2-1	CATRTGGYNEQFF	TGTGCCACCCGGACAGGAGGCTACAATGAGCAGTTCTTC
13	.	TRBV12-3/TRBV12-4	few	TRBJ2-5	CASSLEGFETQYF	TGTGCCAGCAGTTTAGAGGGGTTCGAGACCCAGTACTTC
18	.	TRBV7-2	.	TRBJ1-5	CASSLGQQGRTRNQPQHF	TGTGCCAGCAGCTTAGGTCAACAGGGAAGGACCCGCAATCAGCCCCAGCATTTT
16	TRBD1	TRBV7-9	.	TRBJ1-2	CASSLTGGSPPYGYTF	TGTGCCAGCAGCCTTACAGGGGGCTCTCCCCCTTATGGCTACACCTTC
15	TRBD1	TRBV25-1	.	TRBJ2-3	CASSERDRGADTQYF	TGTGCCAGCAGTGAACGGGACAGGGGTGCAGATACGCAGTATTTT
14	TRBD1	TRBV27	.	TRBJ2-7	CASRKTGAFYEQYF	TGTGCCAGCAGAAAGACAGGGGCCTTCTACGAGCAGTACTTC
13	.	TRBV18	.	TRBJ2-3	CASFRTRTDTQYF	TGTGCCAGCTTCAGGACAAGGACAGATACGCAGTATTTT
13	.	TRBV5-1	.	TRBJ1-1	CASSLAAIPRAFF	TGCGCCAGCAGCTTGGCCGCCATCCCGAGGGCTTTCTTT
14	TRBD1	TRBV5-8	.	TRBJ1-6	CASRGTGGRSPLHF	TGTGCCAGCCGCGGGACAGGGGGGCGATCACCCCTCCACTTT
15	TRBD1	TRBV5-4	.	TRBJ1-2	CASSLAPDRGYGYTF	TGTGCCAGCAGCTTGGCCCCCGACAGGGGGTATGGCTACACCTTC
14	.	TRBV24-1	few	TRBJ2-5	CATSDPGVQETQYF	TGTGCCACCAGTGATCCGGGGGTCCAAGAGACCCAGTACTTC
15	TRBD1	TRBV19	.	TRBJ2-2	CASTGQGSYTGELFF	TGTGCCAGTACCGGACAGGGATCATACACCGGGGAGCTGTTTTTT
15	TRBD1	TRBV5-1	few	TRBJ2-2	CASRPAGTGPGELFF	TGCGCCAGCAGACCAGCCGGGACAGGGCCCGGGGAGCTGTTTTTT
16	.	TRBV10-3	.	TRBJ1-2	CAISDPLRQANYGYTF	TGTGCCATCAGTGACCCCCTTAGACAGGCAAACTATGGCTACACCTTC
13	.	TRBV30	once	TRBJ2-7	CAWSVDYSYEQYF	TGTGCCTGGAGTGTAGACTACTCCTACGAGCAGTACTTC
15	TRBD1	TRBV6-5	.	TRBJ1-2	CASSYGQGANYGYTF	TGTGCCAGCAGTTACGGGCAGGGGGCTAACTATGGCTACACCTTC
16	.	TRBV6-6	.	TRBJ2-1	CASSYDGNRMDDEQFF	TGTGCCAGCAGTTACGACGGGAACCGGATGGACGATGAGCAGTTCTTC
13	.	TRBV21-1	.	TRBJ2-3	CASSEGHLDTQYF	TGTGCCAGCAGCGAAGGACACCTTGATACGCAGTATTTT
15	TRBD1	TRBV5-1	.	TRBJ2-7	CASSPPGQGGYEQYF	TGCGCCAGCAGCCCACCGGGACAGGGGGGGTACGAGCAGTACTTC
13	TRBD1	TRBV6-5	once	TRBJ2-7	CASGRDREYEQYF	TGTGCCAGCGGACGGGACAGGGAGTACGAGCAGTACTTC
14	.	TRBV10-1	.	TRBJ2-1	CASSNTRDYNEQFF	TGCGCCAGCAGCAATACCCGAGACTACAATGAGCAGTTCTTC
12	.	TRBV28	.	TRBJ2-7	CASSQGPHEQYF	TGTGCCAGCAGCCAGGGCCCCCACGAGCAGTACTTC
14	TRBD2	TRBV24-1	.	TRBJ2-1	CATSTSGGGNEQFF	TGTGCCACCAGTACTAGCGGGGGGGGCAATGAGCAGTTCTTC
16	TRBD2	TRBV10-1	.	TRBJ2-3	CASSAGGAPTGDTQYF	TGCGCCAGCAGTGCGGGAGGGGCGCCGACCGGGGATACGCAGTATTTT
13	.	TRBV7-2	.	TRBJ2-1	CASSLGSGNEQFF	TGTGCCAGCAGCTTAGGGTCCGGGAATGAGCAGTTCTTC
14	TRBD1	TRBV27	.	TRBJ2-7	CASRIGTGSYEQYF	TGTGCCAGCAGAATCGGGACAGGCTCCTACGAGCAGTACTTC